The rows below give T cell receptor beta chains drawn from one sample of a study of OX40 agonist ivuxolimab in advanced cancers. The repertoire was sequenced with immunoSEQ multiplex PCR; TCRdb's copy has only in-frame clones and lacks some. The data show about 10,000 clones, approximately 80% seen once. This specimen was CD4+ or CD8+ T cells sorted from blood, taken in a trial of the OX40 agonist ivuxolimab. All receptors come from an adult with an advanced solid tumor such as melanoma, head and neck, liver or kidney cancer. Both conserved end residues are part of each CDR3. A D gene is named only where the DNA matches it firmly. A row's size may be missing; if present it is once, few, many or a size class.

j_gene | abundance | d_gene | v_gene | CDR3nt | CDR3aa
TRBJ1-4 | - | - | TRBV10-3 | TGTGCCATCGTGCCGCAACCCCCAACTAATGAAAAACTGTTTTTT | CAIVPQPPTNEKLFF
TRBJ2-7 | - | - | TRBV11-2 | TGTGCCAGCAGCTTAGATCGGGCAAGAAACGAGCAGTACTTC | CASSLDRARNEQYF
TRBJ1-2 | - | - | TRBV28 | TGTGCCAGCAGCGCGGGACGGCGAGGAAATGGCTACACCTTC | CASSAGRRGNGYTF
TRBJ2-5 | few | TRBD2 | TRBV28 | TGTGCCAGCTCTTCGAGCGGGGGCTACCAAGAGACCCAGTACTTC | CASSSSGGYQETQYF
TRBJ2-3 | - | - | TRBV5-4 | TGTGCCAGCAGCTTGGGCCGGGGGAGCACAGATACGCAGTATTTT | CASSLGRGSTDTQYF
TRBJ2-3 | few | - | TRBV29-1 | TGCAGCGTTGTTGGGGGAAGGAAGACGCAGTATTTT | CSVVGGRKTQYF
TRBJ2-2 | - | - | TRBV6-5 | TGTGCCAGCAGTTACCGGGACGGTTACACCGGGGAGCTGTTTTTT | CASSYRDGYTGELFF
TRBJ2-7 | - | - | TRBV7-3 | TGTGCCAGCAGCCAAGGGCCAGGCTACGAGCAGTACTTC | CASSQGPGYEQYF
TRBJ1-5 | - | TRBD1 | TRBV6-5 | TGTGCCAGCAGTCGCGGGACAGGTAGCAATCAGCCCCAGCATTTT | CASSRGTGSNQPQHF
TRBJ1-1 | - | TRBD1 | TRBV9 | TGTGCCAGCAGCGTAGCACAGGGGGGGACTGAAGCTTTCTTT | CASSVAQGGTEAFF
TRBJ1-2 | - | - | TRBV4-2 | TGTGCCAGCAGCCAAGAGTATCGGGAGATTAACTATGGCTACACCTTC | CASSQEYREINYGYTF
TRBJ1-4 | - | - | TRBV30 | TGTGCCTGGTCGTCTGATGAAAAACTGTTTTTT | CAWSSDEKLFF
TRBJ1-2 | - | - | TRBV7-9 | TGTGCCAGCAGCTCGGGACCGCCCCTATTAGGCTACACCTTC | CASSSGPPLLGYTF
TRBJ2-1 | - | - | TRBV7-9 | TGTGCCAGCAGCCAGCTTGACTCGACCCAGGGTGAGCAGTTCTTC | CASSQLDSTQGEQFF
TRBJ1-1 | - | - | TRBV7-8 | TGTGCCAGCAGCTTCCTACAGGGGAACACTGAAGCTTTCTTT | CASSFLQGNTEAFF
TRBJ2-1 | - | - | TRBV11-2 | TGTGCCAGCAGCTTTGAGCCAGGAGGCAATGAGCAGTTCTTC | CASSFEPGGNEQFF
TRBJ2-7 | few | - | TRBV11-2 | TGTGCCAGCAGCCACGAGGCCGGGGTCTACGAGCAGTACTTC | CASSHEAGVYEQYF
TRBJ2-1 | - | - | TRBV19 | TGTGCCAGTAGTACCCGACACACAGGCTTGAATGAGCAGTTCTTC | CASSTRHTGLNEQFF
TRBJ2-5 | - | - | TRBV7-9 | TGTGCCAGCACCGACAGCTTTCAAGAGACCCAGTACTTC | CASTDSFQETQYF
TRBJ1-3 | - | - | TRBV5-1 | TGCGCCAGCAGCTTAGATCTCGGGAACACCATATATTTT | CASSLDLGNTIYF
TRBJ2-1 | few | - | TRBV7-6 | TGTGCCAGCAGCCCGGACCGGAGCTCCTACAATGAGCAGTTCTTC | CASSPDRSSYNEQFF
TRBJ2-1 | - | - | TRBV7-9 | TGTGCCAGCAGCTTAGAGCAGGGGCCTGTGGGGAATGAGCAGTTCTTC | CASSLEQGPVGNEQFF
TRBJ1-5 | - | TRBD1 | TRBV15 | TGTGCCACCAGCATCGGACAGGGTAGCAATCAGCCCCAGCATTTT | CATSIGQGSNQPQHF
TRBJ2-4 | - | TRBD2 | TRBV4-3 | TGCGCCAGCAGCCAAGATTTACGGGGGGAGGGAAACATTCAGTACTTC | CASSQDLRGEGNIQYF
TRBJ2-7 | - | TRBD1 | TRBV11-1 | TGTGCCAGCAGCCCACAGGGGAGATCCTACAGCGAGCAGTACTTC | CASSPQGRSYSEQYF
TRBJ2-1 | - | - | TRBV7-9 | TGTGCCAGCAGCCCGCCCCTGGGGCCGGCCAGCAATGAGCAGTTCTTC | CASSPPLGPASNEQFF
TRBJ2-7 | - | - | TRBV11-2 | TGTGCCAGCAGCACCCCGTCAGCGGGTTCCCTCGAGCAGTACTTC | CASSTPSAGSLEQYF
TRBJ2-3 | - | - | TRBV7-8 | TGTGCCAGCAGTCCCTCCGGGATCACAGATACGCAGTATTTT | CASSPSGITDTQYF
TRBJ2-1 | - | TRBD2 | TRBV4-1 | TGCGCCAGCAGCCAGACGGCGGGGGGCTACAATGAGCAGTTCTTC | CASSQTAGGYNEQFF
TRBJ2-5 | - | - | TRBV9 | TGTGCCAGCAGCGCCGCTACCGGGCACCCAGAGACCCAGTACTTC | CASSAATGHPETQYF
TRBJ2-2 | once | - | TRBV19 | TGTGCCAGTAGGGGGCAGGACACCGGGGAGCTGTTTTTT | CASRGQDTGELFF
TRBJ1-2 | - | - | TRBV9 | TGTGCCAGCAGTGATCCCCGGGGATTCTATGGCTACACCTTC | CASSDPRGFYGYTF
TRBJ2-7 | - | - | TRBV4-3 | TGCGCCAGCAGCCAAGATCTTAACAGCCCCTACGAGCAGTACTTC | CASSQDLNSPYEQYF
TRBJ2-5 | - | - | TRBV7-6 | TGTGCCAGCAGTATAATCTCGAGGGACCAAGAGACCCAGTACTTC | CASSIISRDQETQYF
TRBJ1-6 | medium-sized | - | TRBV6-1 | TGTGCCAGCAGTAGGGGCGAGGATAATTCACCCCTCCACTTT | CASSRGEDNSPLHF
TRBJ2-1 | - | TRBD1 | TRBV7-6 | TGTGCCAGCAGCTTAGGCTCCGGGACAGGGTACAATGAGCAGTTCTTC | CASSLGSGTGYNEQFF
TRBJ2-1 | - | - | TRBV5-1 | TGCGCCAGCAGCTTGGCGGGGACAAATTTTTACAATGAGCAGTTCTTC | CASSLAGTNFYNEQFF